These 13 T cell receptor beta chains came from one sample sequenced in a study of identical twins. TCRdb redid the calling of the 5' RACE reads with MiXCR, one entry per CDR3 protein. Here the sample spans 430,000 or so distinct CDR3 sequences, approximately 24% being singletons. These records were also assigned to another study, of T cells expressing NK-cell markers.

The sample was CD4+ T cells sorted from blood. Every receptor here comes from a woman aged 18-30 years in good health.

This clonotype was seen at least ten times. This chain connects TRBV12-3 or TRBV12-4 to TRBJ2-2, with a tentative D call TRBD2 (6 bases). With 3 bases removed from V and 2 bases from J, the gap between germline ends came to 7 bases. CDR3 length: 14 amino acids. The CDR3 nucleotides read TGTGCCAGCAGTTTCGGGACTAACACCGGGGAGCTGTTTTTT. It translates to CASSFGTNTGELFF.

V gene TRBV12-3 or TRBV12-4 combines with J gene TRBJ1-2; D remains unclear. The CDR3 covers 12 residues. Trimming shortened V by 8 bases and J by 5 bases, and 12 bases separated the two germline ends. The chain's CDR3 is CASSAIGYGYTF. CDR3 sequence (DNA): TGTGCCAGCTCAGCAATAGGGTATGGCTACACCTTC.

This clonotype was seen at least ten times. This rearrangement joins TRBV12-3 or TRBV12-4 to TRBJ2-7, with D tentatively TRBD1 or TRBD2 (5 bases each). The CDR3 is 13 residues long. V was shortened by 6 bases and J by 2 bases, with 11 bases between the two germline ends. CDR3 sequence: CASSKGTAYEQYF. The CDR3 coding sequence is TGTGCCAGCAGCAAAGGGACCGCCTACGAGCAGTACTTC.

This chain links TRBV19 with TRBJ2-7; 7 bases are shared with TRBD1. Germline V gene lookup returns CDR1 LNHDA and CDR2 SQIVND (reference sequence). The junction had 5 bases not matched to a gene; V was cut back by 3 bases and J by 0 bases. This CDR3 is built from 15 residues. As DNA, the CDR3 is TGTGCCAGTAGTATCCCGACAGGGATCTCCTACGAGCAGTACTTC. Translating gives CASSIPTGISYEQYF.

This sequence joins TRBV9 and TRBJ2-5, with 9 bases identical to TRBD2. Germline V gives CDR1 SGDLS, CDR2 YYNGEE. The CDR3 covers 17 residues. The V segment lost 0 bases and the J segment 5 bases; nucleotides outside the gene matches: 11. The CDR3, as DNA: TGTGCCAGCAGCGTAGGATTCCTCGCGGGGGGGGGTGAGACCCAGTACTTC. It yields the protein CASSVGFLAGGGETQYF.

V and J are TRBV7-2 and TRBJ2-7, with 8 bases fitting TRBD1. Germline V gives CDR1 SGHTA, CDR2 FQGNSA. The CDR3 contains 15 residues. V shed 3 bases and J 5 bases; nucleotides not matched to a gene: 9. CDR3 sequence (DNA): TGTGCCAGCAGCTTCCGGACAGGGAAGGGGAACGAGCAGTACTTC. Its protein is CASSFRTGKGNEQYF.

This clonotype was seen a few times. The chain couples TRBV12-3 or TRBV12-4 to TRBJ2-2; maybe TRBD2 (5 bases). This CDR3 comprises 15 residues. Trimming pared 6 bases from V and 1 base from J, leaving 12 bases between. The CDR3 is CASSRREKNTGELFF. The CDR3 coding sequence is TGTGCCAGCAGCCGACGGGAAAAGAACACCGGGGAGCTGTTTTTT.

The chain recombines TRBV6-1 with TRBJ2-5; 7 nucleotides align to TRBD2. Trimming removed 7 bases from V and 1 base from J; junction bases left unmatched: 9. Germline V gene lookup returns CDR1 MNHNS and CDR2 SASEGT. The CDR3 contains 15 residues. The CDR3 loop is CASTPGGTTQETQYF. The CDR3 region has the DNA TGTGCCAGCACTCCCGGGGGGACCACCCAAGAGACCCAGTACTTC.

Only a few counts were recorded for this clonotype. The chain is built from TRBV11-2 and TRBJ1-2; D is ambiguous. V lost 0 bases, J lost 5 bases, and 10 bases lay in between. CDR1 and CDR2 (germline): SGHAT, FQNNGV. This CDR3 has 14 residues. This chain's CDR3 is CASSLELRGYGYTF. CDR3 sequence (DNA): TGTGCCAGCAGCTTAGAGCTTCGAGGGTATGGCTACACCTTC.

This clonotype has more than one count but fewer than ten. The chain carries TRBV5-1 and TRBJ2-1, with D unclear. CDR3 size: 15 residues. V was shortened by 4 bases and J by 0 bases, with 11 bases between the two germline ends. Germline V gene lookup returns CDR1 SGHRS and CDR2 YFSETQ. The CDR3 is CASSTTISSYNEQFF. CDR3 coding DNA: TGCGCCAGCAGCACGACCATTAGCTCCTACAATGAGCAGTTCTTC.

This clonotype came up a few times. The chain combines TRBV20-1 with TRBJ2-3, with 8 positions matching TRBD1. This CDR3 has 17 residues. CDR1 is DFQATT and CDR2 is SNEGSKA in the germline V gene (reference sequence). Trimming at V came to 1 base and at J to 5 bases, leaving 14 bases not matched to a gene. Here the CDR3 reads CSARGPPGQGKGDTQYF. In DNA, the CDR3 is TGCAGTGCTAGAGGCCCACCAGGACAGGGTAAAGGAGATACGCAGTATTTT.

The gene calls are TRBV2 and TRBJ2-2, with 7 nucleotides matching TRBD2. There are 15 residues in the CDR3. The germline CDR1 and CDR2 sequences are SNHLY and FYNNEI. V was clipped by 7 bases and J by 3 bases; unmatched bases: 8. This CDR3 reads CASTAREGDTGELFF. The CDR3 DNA is TGTGCCAGCACCGCGAGGGAGGGAGACACCGGGGAGCTGTTTTTT.

The chain joins TRBV7-8 to TRBJ2-3, with D perhaps being TRBD1 or TRBD2 (6 bases each). Trimming took off 3 bases at V and 6 bases at J, with 19 bases between the two ends. The length of the CDR3 is 16 residues. Germline V gene data show CDR1 as SGHVS and CDR2 as FQNEAQ. CDR3: CASSFMSGAYVDTQYF. The CDR3 coding sequence is TGTGCCAGCAGCTTCATGTCGGGGGCCTACGTGGATACGCAGTATTTT.